Sequencing of this T cell receptor beta chain was carried out in a study of cytomegalovirus exposure and HLA in healthy donors. Study-wide points: Among the most significant clusters, several appeared linked to common viral pathogens in a later analysis. V- and J-gene trimming of TCR beta was linked (in a later analysis) to a missense DCLRE1C variant.

The CDR3 covers 13 residues. Germline loops: CDR1 SNHLY, CDR2 FYNNEI. J lost 4 bases, V lost 4 bases, and 4 bases had no gene match. About this clone itself: Its antigen is still unknown.

Healthy donors of bone marrow made up the group. The PCR contained 60 Vbeta and 13 Jbeta primers. TCRdb's copy holds only in-frame clones and misses some; the assay was immunoSEQ multiplex PCR. The data contain 130,000 to 150,000 clones, around 80% of them singletons. Sequencing was done on a sample of PBMCs. V gene TRBV2 combines with J gene TRBJ2-7; 7 nucleotides line up with TRBD1. The receptor's source is a man younger than 40 in good health and CMV-seropositive. CDR3 sequence reads: CASSVGTVYEQYF. In DNA, the CDR3 is TGTGCCAGCAGTGTAGGGACAGTATACGAGCAGTACTTC.